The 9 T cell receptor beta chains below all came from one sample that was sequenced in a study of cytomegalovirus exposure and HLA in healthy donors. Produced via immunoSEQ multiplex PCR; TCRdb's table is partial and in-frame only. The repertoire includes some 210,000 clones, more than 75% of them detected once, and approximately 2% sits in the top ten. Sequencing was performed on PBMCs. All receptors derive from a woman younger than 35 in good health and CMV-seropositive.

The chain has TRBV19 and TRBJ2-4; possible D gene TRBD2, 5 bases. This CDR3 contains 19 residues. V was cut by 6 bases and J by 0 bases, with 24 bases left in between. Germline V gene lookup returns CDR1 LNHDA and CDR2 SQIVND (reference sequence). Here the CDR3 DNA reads TGTGCCAGTAGCCTATTGGGCGGGTCCAACTTACTAGCCAAAAACATTCAGTACTTC. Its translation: CASSLLGGSNLLAKNIQYF.

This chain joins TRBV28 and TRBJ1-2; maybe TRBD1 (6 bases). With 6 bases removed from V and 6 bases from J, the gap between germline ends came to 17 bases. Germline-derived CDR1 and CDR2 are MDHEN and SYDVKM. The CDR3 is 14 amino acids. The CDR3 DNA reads TGTGCCAGCAGAGGACCAGGGGAGTTACATGGCTACACCTTC. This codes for CASRGPGELHGYTF.

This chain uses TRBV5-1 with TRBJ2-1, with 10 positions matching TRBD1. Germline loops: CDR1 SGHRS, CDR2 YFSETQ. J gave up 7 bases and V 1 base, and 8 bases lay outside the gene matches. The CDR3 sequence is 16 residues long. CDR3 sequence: CASSLRGTGEKNEQFF. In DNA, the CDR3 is TGCGCCAGCAGCTTGAGGGGGACAGGGGAGAAGAATGAGCAGTTCTTC.

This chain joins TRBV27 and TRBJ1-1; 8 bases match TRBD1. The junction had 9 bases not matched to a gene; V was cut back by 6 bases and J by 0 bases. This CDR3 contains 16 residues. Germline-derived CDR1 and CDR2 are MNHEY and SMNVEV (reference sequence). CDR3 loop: CASSSGQGGLNTEAFF. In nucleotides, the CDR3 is TGTGCCAGCAGCTCAGGACAGGGCGGTTTGAACACTGAAGCTTTCTTT.

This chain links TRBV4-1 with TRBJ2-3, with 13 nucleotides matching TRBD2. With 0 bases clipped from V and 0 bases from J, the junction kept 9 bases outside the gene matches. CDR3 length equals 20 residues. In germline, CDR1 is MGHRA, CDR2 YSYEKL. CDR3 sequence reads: CASSQETLGLAGTSTDTQYF. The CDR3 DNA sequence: TGCGCCAGCAGCCAAGAAACTCTGGGACTAGCGGGGACGAGCACAGATACGCAGTATTTT.

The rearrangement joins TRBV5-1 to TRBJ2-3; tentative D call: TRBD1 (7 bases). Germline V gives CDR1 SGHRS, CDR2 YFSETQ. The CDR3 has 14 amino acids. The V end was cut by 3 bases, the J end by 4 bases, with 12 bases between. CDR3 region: CASSSQGGADTQYF. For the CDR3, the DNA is TGCGCCAGCAGCTCCCAGGGGGGCGCAGATACGCAGTATTTT.

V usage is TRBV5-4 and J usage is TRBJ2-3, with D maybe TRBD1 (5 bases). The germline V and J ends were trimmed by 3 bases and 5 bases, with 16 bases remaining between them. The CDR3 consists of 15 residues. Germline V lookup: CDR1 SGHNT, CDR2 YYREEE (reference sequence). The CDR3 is CASSSLGQGGDTQYF. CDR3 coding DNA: TGTGCCAGCAGCTCCCTAGGTCAGGGTGGAGATACGCAGTATTTT.

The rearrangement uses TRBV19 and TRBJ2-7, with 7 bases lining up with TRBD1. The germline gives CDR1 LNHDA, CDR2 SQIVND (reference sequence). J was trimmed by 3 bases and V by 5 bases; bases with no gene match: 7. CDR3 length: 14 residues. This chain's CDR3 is CASSPDRENYEQYF. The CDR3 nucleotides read TGTGCCAGTAGTCCAGACAGGGAGAACTACGAGCAGTACTTC.

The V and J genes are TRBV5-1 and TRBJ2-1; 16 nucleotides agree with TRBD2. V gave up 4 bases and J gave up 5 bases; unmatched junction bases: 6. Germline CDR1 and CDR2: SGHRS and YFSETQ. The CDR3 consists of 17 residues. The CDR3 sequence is CASSPGLAGGLNNEQFF. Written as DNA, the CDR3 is TGCGCCAGCAGCCCGGGACTAGCGGGAGGGCTTAACAATGAGCAGTTCTTC.